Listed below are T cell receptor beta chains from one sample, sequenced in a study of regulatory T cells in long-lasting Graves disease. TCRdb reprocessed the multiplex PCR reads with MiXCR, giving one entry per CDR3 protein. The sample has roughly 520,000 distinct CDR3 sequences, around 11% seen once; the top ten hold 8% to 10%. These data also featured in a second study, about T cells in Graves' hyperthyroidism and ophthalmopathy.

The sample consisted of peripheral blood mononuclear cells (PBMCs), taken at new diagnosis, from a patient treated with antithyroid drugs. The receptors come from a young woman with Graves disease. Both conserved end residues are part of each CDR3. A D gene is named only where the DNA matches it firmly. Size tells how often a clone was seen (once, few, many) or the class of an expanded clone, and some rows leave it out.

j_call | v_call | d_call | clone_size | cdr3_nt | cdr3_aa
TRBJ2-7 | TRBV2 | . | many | TGTGCCAGCAGTCGGGACAAGGCCTACGAGCAGTACTTC | CASSRDKAYEQYF
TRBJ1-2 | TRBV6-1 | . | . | TGTGCCAGCACCACCCGAGGCAGCTCTAACTATGGCTACACCTTC | CASTTRGSSNYGYTF
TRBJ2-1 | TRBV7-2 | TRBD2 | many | TGTGCCAGCAGCTTAACTAGACTAGCGGTATACAATGAGCAGTTCTTT | CASSLTRLAVYNEQFF
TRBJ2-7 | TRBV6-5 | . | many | TGTGCCAGCAGTTACGTTGTCGCGGATCGCTCCTACGAGCAGTACTTC | CASSYVVADRSYEQYF
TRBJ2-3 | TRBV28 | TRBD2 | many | TGTGCCAGCAGTTTAAGGTCTGCGGGAGCAGATACGCAGTATTTT | CASSLRSAGADTQYF
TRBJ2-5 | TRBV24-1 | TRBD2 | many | TGTGCCACCAGTGGGCAGGGACTAGCGGGGTCGGTAGAGACCCAGTACTTC | CATSGQGLAGSVETQYF
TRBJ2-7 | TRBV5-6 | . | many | TGTGCCAGCAGCCTGGTTAATGTGGAGGAAGAGCAGTACTTC | CASSLVNVEEEQYF
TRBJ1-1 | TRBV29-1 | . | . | TGCAGCGTTGTTGACAATATTATAGAAGCTTTCTTT | CSVVDNIIEAFF
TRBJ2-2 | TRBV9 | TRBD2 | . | TGTGCCAGCAGCGTTTTAGCGGGAGGGTTCGGGGAGCTGTTTTTT | CASSVLAGGFGELFF
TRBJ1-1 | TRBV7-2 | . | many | TGTGCCAGCAGCTCACGTAGGGGGAACACTGAAGCTTTCTTT | CASSSRRGNTEAFF
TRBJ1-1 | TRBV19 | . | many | TGTGCCAGTTGGAGGGACGGTACGGGCACTGAAGCTTTCTTT | CASWRDGTGTEAFF
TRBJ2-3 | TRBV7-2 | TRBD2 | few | TGTGCCAGCAGAGTTAGCGGGAGTCCGGATACGCAGTATTTT | CASRVSGSPDTQYF
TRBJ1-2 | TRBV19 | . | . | TGTGCCAGTCTACAGTTGAACTATGGCTACACCTTC | CASLQLNYGYTF
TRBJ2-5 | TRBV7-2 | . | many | TGTGCCAGCAGCTTAAAGAGGGGAGGAGACGAGACCCAGTACTTC | CASSLKRGGDETQYF
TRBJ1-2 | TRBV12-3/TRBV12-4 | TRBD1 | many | TGTGCCAGCAGCCGAGGACAGGGGGCTCCCTACGGGGGCTACACCTTC | CASSRGQGAPYGGYTF
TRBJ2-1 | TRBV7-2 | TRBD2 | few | TGTGCCAGCAGCTCGGCTAGCGGGCGGTCCTACAATGAGCAGTTCTTC | CASSSASGRSYNEQFF
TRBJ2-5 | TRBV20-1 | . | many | TGCAGTGCTAGAGTAGTAAGCGCTCTGGGGACCCAGTACTTC | CSARVVSALGTQYF
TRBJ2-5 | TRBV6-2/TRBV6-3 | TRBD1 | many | TGTGCCAGCAGTTACTACCGGACAGGGGAAGAGACCCAGTACTTC | CASSYYRTGEETQYF
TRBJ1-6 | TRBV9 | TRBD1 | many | TGTGCCAGCAGCCCCCAGGACAGGGGCTATAATTCACCCCTCCACTTT | CASSPQDRGYNSPLHF
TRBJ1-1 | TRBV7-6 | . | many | TGTGCCAGCAGCTTACACGGCGCAACTAGAATGAACACTGAAGCTTTCTTT | CASSLHGATRMNTEAFF
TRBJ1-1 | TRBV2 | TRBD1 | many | TGTGCCAGCAGGCACAGGGGGGAGAACACTGAAGCTTTCTTT | CASRHRGENTEAFF
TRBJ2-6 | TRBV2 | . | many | TGTGCCAGCAGTGAAGCGTCAACAACTGGGGCCAACGTCCTGACTTTC | CASSEASTTGANVLTF